Reported below is one T cell receptor (beta chain). cDNA reverse transcribed from extracted RNA served as the sequencing template. Here immunoSEQ multiplex PCR was the method, and the copy in TCRdb shows in-frame clones only, minus some. The profile shows about 150,000 clones, 54% of them singletons. These data originate in a study of CD8+ T cells in alopecia areata. The treatment was: oral pan-JAK inhibitor, 5-10 mg twice daily. Trimming pared 0 bases from V and 7 bases from J, leaving 12 bases between. Germline V gene data show CDR1 as GTSNPN and CDR2 as SVGIG (reference sequence). The CDR3 spans 13 residues.

The TCR originated in a human donor with alopecia areata. Sequencing was performed on CD8+ T cells sorted from blood, taken at week 4, from a patient treated with tofacitinib. The chain couples TRBV30 to TRBJ1-1, with D hard to call. CDR3 sequence reads: CAWSVSRLGEAFF. In DNA form, the CDR3 reads TGTGCCTGGAGTGTGAGCAGGCTCGGTGAAGCTTTCTTT.